This TCR beta chain is drawn from a study of immune heterogeneity within non-small cell lung tumors. Each sample used roughly 0.65 ug of genomic DNA from bulk tumor tissue. Several far-apart biopsies were taken per primary tumor during surgery. Patients went through curative surgery, and their non-small cell lung cancer was untreated and newly diagnosed. This CDR3 comprises 15 residues. Germline-derived CDR1 and CDR2 are SGHVS and FQNEAQ. V was pared by 3 bases and J by 4 bases, with 12 bases between. Multiplex PCR relied on 32 V and 13 J primers to amplify TCR beta CDR3. TCRdb ran MiXCR on the multiplex PCR reads and lists one entry per CDR3 protein. The table shows about 3,000 distinct CDR3 sequences, with approximately 55% occurring only once. Study observations and caveats: Alongside site-unique high-frequency clones, identical dominant CDR3 beta clonotypes recurred across tumor sites within a patient. Individual patients showed largely nonoverlapping sets of high-frequency T-cell receptor beta clonotypes.

As regards this clonotype: No antigen is known for it.

The TCR sequence derives from a man in his sixties with non-small cell lung cancer. Sequenced input: lung tumor tissue. The chain couples TRBV7-8 to TRBJ2-2; D perhaps matches TRBD1 (6 bases). The DNA of the CDR3 is TGTGCCAGCAGCTTTGGACAGATTGGCACCGGGGAGCTGTTTTTT. Its translation: CASSFGQIGTGELFF.